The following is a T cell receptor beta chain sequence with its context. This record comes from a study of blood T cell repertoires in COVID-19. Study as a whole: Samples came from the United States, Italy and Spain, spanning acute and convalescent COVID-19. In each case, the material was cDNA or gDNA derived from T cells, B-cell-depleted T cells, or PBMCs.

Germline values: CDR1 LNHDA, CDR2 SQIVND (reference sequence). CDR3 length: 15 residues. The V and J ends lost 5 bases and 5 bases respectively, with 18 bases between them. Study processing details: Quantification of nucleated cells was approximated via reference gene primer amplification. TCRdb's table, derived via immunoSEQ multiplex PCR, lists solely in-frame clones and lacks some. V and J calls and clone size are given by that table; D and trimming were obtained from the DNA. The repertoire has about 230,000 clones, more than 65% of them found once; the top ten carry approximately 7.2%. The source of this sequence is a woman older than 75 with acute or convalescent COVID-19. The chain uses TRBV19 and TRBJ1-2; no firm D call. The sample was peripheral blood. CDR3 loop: CASSFDEGSVYGYTF. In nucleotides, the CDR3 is TGTGCCAGTAGTTTCGATGAGGGTTCGGTTTATGGCTACACCTTC.